One sample yielded the 8 T cell receptor beta chains listed below, sequenced in a study of blood T cell repertoires in COVID-19. Produced via immunoSEQ multiplex PCR; TCRdb's table is partial and in-frame only. This table holds 150,000 to 200,000 clones, roughly three quarters found once. The sample was PBMCs or T cells enriched from blood (not recorded which). The receptors here all came from a man aged 55 to 70 who had been exposed to COVID-19.

The chain couples TRBV27 to TRBJ1-5, with TRBD1 as a possible D gene (6 bases). Trimming removed 3 bases from V and 5 bases from J, with 8 bases in between. The germline gives CDR1 MNHEY, CDR2 SMNVEV (reference sequence). This CDR3 is built from 13 residues. Here the CDR3 reads CASSLQGYQPQHF. CDR3 nucleotides: TGTGCCAGCAGTTTGCAGGGGTATCAGCCCCAGCATTTT.

This clone was counted at least ten times. Other DNA sequences from this sample encode an identical CDR3 as well. The V gene is TRBV9, the J gene TRBJ2-7; 7 bases fit TRBD1. The CDR3 has 14 amino acids. V was clipped by 4 bases and J by 2 bases; unmatched bases: 6. Germline CDR1 and CDR2: SGDLS and YYNGEE. The CDR3 reads CASSPGQGAYEQYF. The CDR3 DNA follows: TGTGCCAGCAGCCCGGGGCAGGGGGCCTACGAGCAGTACTTC. The full variable domain, rest sourced from reference TRBV9 and TRBJ2-7, is DSGVTQTPKHLITATGQRVTLRCSPRSGDLSVYWYQQSLDQGLQFLIQYYNGEERAKGNILERFSAQQFPDLHSELNLSSLELGDSALYFCASSPGQGAYEQYFGPGTRLTVT.

The rearrangement joins TRBV7-3 to TRBJ2-1, with TRBD2 identical over 15 bases. V gave up 5 bases and J gave up 7 bases; unmatched junction bases: 15. Germline V lookup: CDR1 SGHTA, CDR2 FQGTGA. The CDR3 has 19 residues. Here the CDR3 reads CASSEVVGSGTSGRNEQFF. The CDR3 nucleotides are TGTGCCAGCAGCGAAGTAGTGGGTAGTGGGACTAGCGGGAGGAATGAGCAGTTCTTC.

As DNA, the CDR3 is TGTGCCAGCAGCTTCGGACAGGGAAAGCCCCAGCATTTT. Protein sequence: CASSFGQGKPQHF. This chain links TRBV7-6 with TRBJ1-5, with 8 bases that match TRBD1. The ends lost 3 bases at V and 8 bases at J; junction bases unmatched: 3. The CDR3 contains 13 residues. The germline V gene has CDR1 SGHVS and CDR2 FNYEAQ.

The V and J genes are TRBV21-1 and TRBJ2-7; the table's D call, TRBD2, was not checked against the DNA. TRBV21-1 is deemed a pseudogene. The CDR3 length is 19 residues. DNA of the CDR3: TGTGCCAGCAGCAAAGCTCGGACTAGCGGGAGGGCTCGTTCCTACGAGCAGTACTTC. Protein sequence: CASSKARTSGRARSYEQYF.

The chain joins TRBV27 to TRBJ1-5; 7 bases align to TRBD1. The V and J ends lost 6 bases and 5 bases, in that order; junction bases with no gene match: 10. CDR3 length: 15 amino acids. Germline V gene lookup returns CDR1 MNHEY and CDR2 SMNVEV (reference sequence). This CDR3 reads CASSSGQTGDQPQHF. DNA for the CDR3: TGTGCCAGCAGCTCGGGCCAAACAGGGGATCAGCCCCAGCATTTT.

This clone showed up just a few times. The rearrangement links TRBV2 to TRBJ2-3, with 14 bases identical to TRBD2. This CDR3 is 15 amino acids long. V was clipped by 8 bases and J by 6 bases; unmatched bases: 7. Germline V gene sequence: CDR1 SNHLY, CDR2 FYNNEI. The CDR3 nucleotides are TGTGCCAGCTCCCGACTAGCGGGAGGGCAGGATACGCAGTATTTT. Amino acids: CASSRLAGGQDTQYF.

J is TRBJ1-3 and V is TRBV3-1 (or the pseudogene TRBV3-2); TRBD1 aligns across 7 bases. CDR1 is LGHDT and CDR2 is YNNKEL in the germline V gene (reference sequence). The length of the CDR3 is 15 residues. J was trimmed by 1 base and V by 8 bases; bases with no gene match: 8. The CDR3, as DNA: TGTGCCAGCGGGAAGAAGGGGGCTTCTGGAAACACCATATATTTT. Its translation is CASGKKGASGNTIYF.